This T cell receptor beta chain was captured by sequencing in a study of blood T cell repertoires in COVID-19. Authors' processing steps: Reference gene primers were amplified, and this amplification served to estimate nucleated cell counts. Only in-frame clones appear in the TCRdb table, and some are missing; sequencing was by immunoSEQ multiplex PCR. The D gene and trimming were derived from the DNA, and the V and J assignments and clone size from that table. This sample has about 240,000 clones; about 81% occur once, and the top ten carry under 15%. Germline CDR1 reads SGDLS; CDR2 reads YYNGEE. After removal of 5 bases from V and 0 bases from J, the junction contained 5 bases not matched to a gene. The CDR3 covers 15 residues.

The gene calls are TRBV9 and TRBJ1-3; 7 nucleotides agree with TRBD1. The TCR originated in a woman aged 55-69 years with active or convalescent COVID-19. The sequenced sample consisted of peripheral blood. This CDR3 reads CASSAGGSSGNTIYF. The CDR3 DNA is TGTGCCAGCAGTGCAGGGGGGAGCTCTGGAAACACCATATATTTT.